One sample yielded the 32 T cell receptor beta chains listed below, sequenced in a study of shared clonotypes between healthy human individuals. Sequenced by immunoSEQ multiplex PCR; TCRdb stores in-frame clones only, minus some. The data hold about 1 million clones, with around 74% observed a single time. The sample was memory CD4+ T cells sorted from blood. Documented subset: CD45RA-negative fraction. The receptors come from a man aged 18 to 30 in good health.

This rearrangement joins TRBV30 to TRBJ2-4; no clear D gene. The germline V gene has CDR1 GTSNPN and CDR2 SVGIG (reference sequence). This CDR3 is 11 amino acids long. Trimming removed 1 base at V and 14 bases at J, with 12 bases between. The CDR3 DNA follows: TGTGCCTGGAGTGCCGGTGGTGGGAAGTACTTC. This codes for CAWSAGGGKYF.

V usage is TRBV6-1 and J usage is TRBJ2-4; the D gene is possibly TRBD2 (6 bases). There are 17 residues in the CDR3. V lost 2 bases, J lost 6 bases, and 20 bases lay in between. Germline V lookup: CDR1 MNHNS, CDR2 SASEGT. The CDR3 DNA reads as TGTGCCAGCAGTGAACGCGGGGATCAGGGTTTTGGAAACATTCAGTACTTC. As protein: CASSERGDQGFGNIQYF.

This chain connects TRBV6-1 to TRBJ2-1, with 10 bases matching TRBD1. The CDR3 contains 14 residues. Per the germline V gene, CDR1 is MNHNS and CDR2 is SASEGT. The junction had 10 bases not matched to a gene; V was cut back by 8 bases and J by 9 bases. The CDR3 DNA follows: TGTGCCAGCGACAGGGACAGGGGTATAGGTGAGCAGTTCTTC. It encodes CASDRDRGIGEQFF.

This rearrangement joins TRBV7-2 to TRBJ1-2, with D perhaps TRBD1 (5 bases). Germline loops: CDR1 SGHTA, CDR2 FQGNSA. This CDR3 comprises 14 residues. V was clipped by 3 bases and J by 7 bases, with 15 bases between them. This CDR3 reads CASSFTSGSRGYTF. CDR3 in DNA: TGTGCCAGCAGCTTTACTTCAGGGTCCCGTGGCTACACCTTC.

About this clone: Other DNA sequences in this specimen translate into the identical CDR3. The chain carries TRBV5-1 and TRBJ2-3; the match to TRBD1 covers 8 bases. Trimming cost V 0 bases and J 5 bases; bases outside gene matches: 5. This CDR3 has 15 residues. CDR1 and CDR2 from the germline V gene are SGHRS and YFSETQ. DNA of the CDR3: TGCGCCAGCAGCTTGGCCGGACAGGGAGTAGATACGCAGTATTTT. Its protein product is CASSLAGQGVDTQYF.

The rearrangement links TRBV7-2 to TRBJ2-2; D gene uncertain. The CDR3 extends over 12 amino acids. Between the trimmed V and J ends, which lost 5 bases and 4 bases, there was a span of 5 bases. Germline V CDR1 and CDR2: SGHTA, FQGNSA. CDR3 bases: TGTGCCAGCAGCCCCCTCACCGGGGAGCTGTTTTTT. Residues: CASSPLTGELFF.

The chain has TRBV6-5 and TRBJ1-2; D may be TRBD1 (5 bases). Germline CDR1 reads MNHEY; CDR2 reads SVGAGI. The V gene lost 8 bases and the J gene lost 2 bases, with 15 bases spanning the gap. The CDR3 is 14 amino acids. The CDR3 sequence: CASSPTDKNYGYTF. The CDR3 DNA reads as TGTGCCAGCTCCCCGACAGACAAAAACTATGGCTACACCTTC.

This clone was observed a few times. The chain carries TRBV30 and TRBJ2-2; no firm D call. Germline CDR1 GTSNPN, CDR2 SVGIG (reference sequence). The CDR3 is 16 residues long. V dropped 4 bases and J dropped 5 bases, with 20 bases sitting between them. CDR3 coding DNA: TGTGCCTGGATGGTGGGATCGGTTTCGGGTACCGGGGAGCTGTTTTTT. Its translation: CAWMVGSVSGTGELFF.

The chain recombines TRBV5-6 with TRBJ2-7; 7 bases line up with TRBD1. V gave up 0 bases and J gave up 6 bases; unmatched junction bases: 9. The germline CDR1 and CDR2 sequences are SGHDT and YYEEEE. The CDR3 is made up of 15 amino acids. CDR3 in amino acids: CASSLAGRGTGEQYF. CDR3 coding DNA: TGTGCCAGCAGCTTGGCAGGCAGGGGGACGGGCGAGCAGTACTTC.

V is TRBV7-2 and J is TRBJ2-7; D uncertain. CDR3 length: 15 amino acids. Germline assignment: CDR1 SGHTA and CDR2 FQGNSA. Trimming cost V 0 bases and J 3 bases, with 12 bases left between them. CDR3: CASSLAVGTRYEQYF. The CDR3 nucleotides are TGTGCCAGCAGCTTAGCGGTGGGCACCCGCTACGAGCAGTACTTC.

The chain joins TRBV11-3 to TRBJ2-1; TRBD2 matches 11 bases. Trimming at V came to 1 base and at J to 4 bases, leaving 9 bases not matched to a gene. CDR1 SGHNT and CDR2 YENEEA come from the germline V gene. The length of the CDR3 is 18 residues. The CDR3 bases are TGTGCCAGCAGCTTAGTTGATCAGGGACTAGCGGATTACAATGAGCAGTTCTTC. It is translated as CASSLVDQGLADYNEQFF.

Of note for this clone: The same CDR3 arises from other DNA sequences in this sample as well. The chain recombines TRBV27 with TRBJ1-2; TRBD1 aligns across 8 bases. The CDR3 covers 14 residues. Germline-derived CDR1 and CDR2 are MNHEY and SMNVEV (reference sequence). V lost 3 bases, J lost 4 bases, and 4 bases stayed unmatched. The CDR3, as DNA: TGTGCCAGCAGTTTTGGACAGGGAAGCTATGGCTACACCTTC. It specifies CASSFGQGSYGYTF.

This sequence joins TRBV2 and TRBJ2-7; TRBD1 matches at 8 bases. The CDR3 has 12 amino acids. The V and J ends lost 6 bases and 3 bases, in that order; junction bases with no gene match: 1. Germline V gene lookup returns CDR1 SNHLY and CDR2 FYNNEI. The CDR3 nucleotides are TGTGCCAGCAGGGGACAGGTCTACGAGCAGTACTTC. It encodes CASRGQVYEQYF.

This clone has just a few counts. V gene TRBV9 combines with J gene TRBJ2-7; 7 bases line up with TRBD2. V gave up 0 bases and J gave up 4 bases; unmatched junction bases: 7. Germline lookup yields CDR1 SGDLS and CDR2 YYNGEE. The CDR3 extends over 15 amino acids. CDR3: CASSVDPAGFYEQYF. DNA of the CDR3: TGTGCCAGCAGCGTAGACCCAGCGGGGTTTTACGAGCAGTACTTC.

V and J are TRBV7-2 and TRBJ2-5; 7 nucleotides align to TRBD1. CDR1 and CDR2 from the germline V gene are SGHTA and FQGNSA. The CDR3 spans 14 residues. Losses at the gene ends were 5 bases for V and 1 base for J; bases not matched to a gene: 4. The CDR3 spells CASSRTGTQETQYF. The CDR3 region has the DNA TGTGCCAGCAGCAGGACAGGCACCCAAGAGACCCAGTACTTC.

The CDR3: CASSRDSPTNEKLFF. In DNA form, the CDR3 reads TGCGCCAGCAGCCGGGACAGTCCAACTAATGAAAAACTGTTTTTT. The genes are TRBV5-1 and TRBJ1-4, with 7 positions matching TRBD1. The V and J ends lost 4 bases and 0 bases, in that order; junction bases with no gene match: 3. The CDR3 extends over 15 amino acids. Germline-derived CDR1 and CDR2 are SGHRS and YFSETQ.

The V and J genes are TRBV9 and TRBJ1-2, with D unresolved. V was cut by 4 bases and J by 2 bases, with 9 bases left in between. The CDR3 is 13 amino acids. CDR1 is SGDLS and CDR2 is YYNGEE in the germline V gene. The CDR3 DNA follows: TGTGCCAGCAGCCCTGCGGGAAACTATGGCTACACCTTC. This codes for CASSPAGNYGYTF.

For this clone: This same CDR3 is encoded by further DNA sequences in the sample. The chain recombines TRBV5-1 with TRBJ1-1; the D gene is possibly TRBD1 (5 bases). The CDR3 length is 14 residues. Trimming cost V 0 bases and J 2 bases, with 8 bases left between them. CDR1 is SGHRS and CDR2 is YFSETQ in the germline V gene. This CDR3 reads CASSLDGGNTEAFF. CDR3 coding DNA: TGCGCCAGCAGCTTGGATGGGGGAAACACTGAAGCTTTCTTT.

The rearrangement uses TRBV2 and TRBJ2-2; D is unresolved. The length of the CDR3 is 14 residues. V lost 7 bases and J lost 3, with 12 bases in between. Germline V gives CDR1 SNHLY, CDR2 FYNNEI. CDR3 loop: CASIRAEDTGELFF. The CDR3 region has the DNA TGTGCCAGCATCCGGGCAGAGGACACCGGGGAGCTGTTTTTT.

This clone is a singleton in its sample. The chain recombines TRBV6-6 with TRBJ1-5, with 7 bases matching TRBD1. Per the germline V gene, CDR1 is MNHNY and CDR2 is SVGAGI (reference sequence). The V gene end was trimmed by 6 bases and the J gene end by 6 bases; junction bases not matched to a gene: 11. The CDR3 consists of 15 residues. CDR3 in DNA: TGTGCCAGCAGGGGAGGGGAGGGGGCAGGTCAGCCCCAGCATTTT. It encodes CASRGGEGAGQPQHF.

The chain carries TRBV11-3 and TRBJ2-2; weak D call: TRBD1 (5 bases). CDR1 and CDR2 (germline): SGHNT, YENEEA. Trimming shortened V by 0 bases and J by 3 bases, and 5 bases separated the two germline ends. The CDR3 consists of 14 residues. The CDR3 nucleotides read TGTGCCAGCAGCTTAGACAGGGACACCGGGGAGCTGTTTTTT. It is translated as CASSLDRDTGELFF.

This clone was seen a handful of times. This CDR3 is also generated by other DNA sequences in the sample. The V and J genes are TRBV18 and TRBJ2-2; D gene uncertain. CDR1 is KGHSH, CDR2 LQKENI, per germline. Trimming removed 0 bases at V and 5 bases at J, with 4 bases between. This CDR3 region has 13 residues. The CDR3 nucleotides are TGTGCCAGCTCACCACCGGGTACCGGGGAGCTGTTTTTT. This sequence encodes CASSPPGTGELFF.

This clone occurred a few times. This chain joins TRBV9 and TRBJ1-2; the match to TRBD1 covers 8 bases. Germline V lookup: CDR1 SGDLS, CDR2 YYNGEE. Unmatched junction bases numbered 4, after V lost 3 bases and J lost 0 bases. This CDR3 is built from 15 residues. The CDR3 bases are TGTGCCAGCAGCGCCTGGACAGGGACTAACTATGGCTACACCTTC. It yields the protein CASSAWTGTNYGYTF.

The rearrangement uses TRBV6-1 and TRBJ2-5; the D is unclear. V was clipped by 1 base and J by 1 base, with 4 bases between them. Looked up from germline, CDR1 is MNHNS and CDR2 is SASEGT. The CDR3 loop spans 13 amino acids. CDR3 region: CASSEVSQETQYF. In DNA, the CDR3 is TGTGCCAGCAGTGAAGTCAGCCAAGAGACCCAGTACTTC.

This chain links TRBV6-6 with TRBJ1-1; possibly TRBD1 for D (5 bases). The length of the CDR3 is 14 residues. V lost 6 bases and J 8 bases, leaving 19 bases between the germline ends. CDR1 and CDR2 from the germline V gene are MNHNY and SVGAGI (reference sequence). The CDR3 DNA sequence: TGTGCCAGCAGATTACCCGGGACCCCGGGAGAAGCTTTCTTT. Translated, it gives CASRLPGTPGEAFF.

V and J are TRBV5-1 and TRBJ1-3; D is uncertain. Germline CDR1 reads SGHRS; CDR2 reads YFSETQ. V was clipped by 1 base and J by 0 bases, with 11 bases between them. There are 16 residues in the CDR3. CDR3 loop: CASSLLPDLSGNTIYF. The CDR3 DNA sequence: TGCGCCAGCAGCTTGTTACCGGACCTCTCTGGAAACACCATATATTTT.

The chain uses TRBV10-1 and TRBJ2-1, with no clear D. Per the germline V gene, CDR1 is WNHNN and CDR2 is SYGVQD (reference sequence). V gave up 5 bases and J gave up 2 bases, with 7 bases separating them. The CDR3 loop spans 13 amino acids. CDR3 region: CASSMDAYNEQFF. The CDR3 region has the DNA TGCGCCAGCAGTATGGACGCCTACAATGAGCAGTTCTTC.

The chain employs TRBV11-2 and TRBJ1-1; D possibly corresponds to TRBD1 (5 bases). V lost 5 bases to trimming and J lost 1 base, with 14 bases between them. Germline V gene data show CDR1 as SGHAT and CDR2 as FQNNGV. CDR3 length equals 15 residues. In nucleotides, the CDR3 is TGTGCCAGCAGCGTTGTAGGGGCCGGGAACACTGAAGCTTTCTTT. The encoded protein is CASSVVGAGNTEAFF.

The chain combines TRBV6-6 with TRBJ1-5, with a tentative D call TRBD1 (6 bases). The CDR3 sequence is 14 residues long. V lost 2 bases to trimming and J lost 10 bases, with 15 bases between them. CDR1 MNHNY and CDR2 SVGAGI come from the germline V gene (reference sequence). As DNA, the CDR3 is TGTGCCAGCAGTTACGAAACGACACAGGGACCCCAGCATTTT. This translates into CASSYETTQGPQHF.

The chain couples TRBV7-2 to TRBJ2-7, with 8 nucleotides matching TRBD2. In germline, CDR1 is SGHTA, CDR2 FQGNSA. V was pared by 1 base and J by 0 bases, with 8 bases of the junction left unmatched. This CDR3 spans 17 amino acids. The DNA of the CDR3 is TGTGCCAGCAGCTTAGATCCTTGGACTAGCCACTCCTACGAGCAGTACTTC. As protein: CASSLDPWTSHSYEQYF.

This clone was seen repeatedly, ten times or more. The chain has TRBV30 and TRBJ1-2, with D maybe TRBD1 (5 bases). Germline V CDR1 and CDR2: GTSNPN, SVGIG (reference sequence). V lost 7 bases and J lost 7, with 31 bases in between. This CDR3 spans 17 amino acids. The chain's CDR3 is CASNLGYSTEGEGGYTF. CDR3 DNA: TGTGCCTCTAACCTTGGGTATTCGACTGAAGGGGAGGGTGGCTACACCTTC.

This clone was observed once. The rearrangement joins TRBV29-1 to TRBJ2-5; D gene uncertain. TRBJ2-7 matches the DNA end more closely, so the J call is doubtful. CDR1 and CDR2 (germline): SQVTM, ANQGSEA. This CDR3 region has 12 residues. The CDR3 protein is CSVESHSYEQYF. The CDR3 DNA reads TGCAGCGTTGAATCCCACTCCTACGAGCAGTACTTC.